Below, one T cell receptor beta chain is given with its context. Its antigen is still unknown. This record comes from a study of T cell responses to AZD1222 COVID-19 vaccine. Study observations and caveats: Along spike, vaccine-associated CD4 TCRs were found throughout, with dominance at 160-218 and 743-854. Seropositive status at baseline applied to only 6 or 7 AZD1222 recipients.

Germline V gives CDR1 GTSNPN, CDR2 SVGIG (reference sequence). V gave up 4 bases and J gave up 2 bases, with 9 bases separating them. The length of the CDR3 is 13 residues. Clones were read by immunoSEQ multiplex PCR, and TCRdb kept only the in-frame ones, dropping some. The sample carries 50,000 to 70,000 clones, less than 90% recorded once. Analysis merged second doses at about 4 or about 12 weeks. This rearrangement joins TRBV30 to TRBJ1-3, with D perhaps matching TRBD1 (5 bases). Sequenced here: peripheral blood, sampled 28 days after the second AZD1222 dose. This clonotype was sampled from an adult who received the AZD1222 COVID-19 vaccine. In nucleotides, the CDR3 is TGTGCCTGGACTCCGGGGCCTGGAAACACCATATATTTT. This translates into CAWTPGPGNTIYF.